This TCR beta chain was sequenced during a study of CD8 T cells in Susac syndrome (dated by TCRdb to between 2019 and 2020). General notes on the study: Of the Susac syndrome patients who were sequenced, about 6 had clinically active disease and about eight were in clinical remission. At the time of blood withdrawal, Susac syndrome patients were either therapy-naive, taking corticosteroids (with some also receiving IVIg), or on IVIg alone. CD8+ T cell repertoire clonality was compared between 12 healthy donors, approximately 14 Susac syndrome patients and fewer than 19 multiple sclerosis patients. Repertoire sequencing was used to test whether CD8+ T cell activation and differentiation in Susac syndrome was antigen driven. Findings and caveats that apply to the study as a whole: Around 15 and five Susac-specific public clones were found in the total CD8+ and CD8+ TEMRA repertoires, respectively. The study acknowledged that relatively few individuals were included in the TCR sequencing and HLA analysis. Susac syndrome CD8+ repertoires showed clonal expansion, highest in CD8+ TEMRA cells and greater in clinically active than remitting patients.

Including cysteine and phenylalanine, the CDR3 has 14 amino acids. This entry keeps only the CDR3 DNA: 42 bases, framed from base 1. A distance of 13 bases separates the germline ends of V and J, which lose 0 bases and 7 bases respectively. As encoded in the germline V gene, CDR1 is MNHEY while CDR2 is SVGAGI. RNA was extracted using the RNeasy kit, and about 0.5 to 1 ug of the RNA was reverse transcribed with random hexamers. The immunoSEQ multiplex PCR assay, covering 54 Vbeta and 13 Jbeta segments, was used to amplify TCR beta CDR3 regions. PCR amplification bias was corrected by using a synthetic template baseline for primer optimization and computational correction. In the authors' own workflow: Reads were assigned to V, D and J genes according to IMGT and analyzed in immunoSEQ Analyzer, with only productive sequences retained. Clonality was calculated as one minus the Shannon entropy normalized by log2 of the number of productive unique sequences. For each patient and control, public and private clones were evaluated among the 100 most prevalent clones. Susac-specific clones were defined as absent from healthy and MS cohorts, roughly 1,100 published viral clones and other ImmuneACCESS disease sequences. The public reads were reanalyzed by TCRdb: fastp trimming at Q25, MiXCR alignment, in-frame beta chains only. CDR3 protein sequences are deduplicated, and each keeps its most common genes and DNA. The V and J calls come from TCRdb's annotation, not from the publication. In this sample the table shows 95,000 to 150,000 distinct CDR3 sequences, just under 95% of which occur a single time. The ten largest clones take up 0.28% of the sample.

Of note for this clonotype: Its antigen specificity is not known. Nothing much larger sits one base from this clone, and base qualities are not available.

Peripheral blood CD8+ and CD4+ T cells from healthy donors, Susac syndrome patients and multiple sclerosis patients were profiled using high-throughput TCR beta sequencing. The Susac syndrome patients fulfilled recently defined diagnostic criteria for either definite or probable disease. CD8+ TEMRA cells were enriched by FACS, while bulk CD8+ and CD4+ T cells were purified by magnetic negative isolation. Blood was collected in EDTA tubes and processed within 24 hours, with PBMCs isolated through density gradient centrifugation. PBMCs intended for TCR sequencing were frozen in liquid nitrogen and were later thawed in a 37 degrees C water bath. Purity of sorted or isolated CD4+, CD8+ and CD8+ TEMRA cells was at least 90%.

The TCR sequence derives from a human donor with Susac syndrome. This chain joins TRBV6-5 to TRBJ2-7, with TRBD1 perhaps the D gene, on 5 matching bases. Sequenced: CD8+ T cells from PBMCs. The DNA is TGTGCCAGCAGTTACTCGCAGGGCCGAGGAGAGCAGTACTTC. Its protein is CASSYSQGRGEQYF.